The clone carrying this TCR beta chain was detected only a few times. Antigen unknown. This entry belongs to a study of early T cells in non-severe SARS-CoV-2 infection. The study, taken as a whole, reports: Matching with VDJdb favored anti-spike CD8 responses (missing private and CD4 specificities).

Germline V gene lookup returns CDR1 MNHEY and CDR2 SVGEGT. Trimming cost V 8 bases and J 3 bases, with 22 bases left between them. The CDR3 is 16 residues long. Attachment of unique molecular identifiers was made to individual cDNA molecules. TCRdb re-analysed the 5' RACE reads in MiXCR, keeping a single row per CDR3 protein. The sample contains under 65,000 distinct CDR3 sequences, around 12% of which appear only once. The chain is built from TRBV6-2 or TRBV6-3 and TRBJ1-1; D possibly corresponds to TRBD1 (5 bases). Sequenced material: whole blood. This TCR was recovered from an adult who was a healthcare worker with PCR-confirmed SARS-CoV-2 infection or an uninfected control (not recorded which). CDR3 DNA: TGTGCCAGCCGATCCACCCCGGGGGGAAGGGACACTGAAGCTTTCTTT. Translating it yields CASRSTPGGRDTEAFF.